Presented here are 15 T cell receptor beta chains from one specimen sequenced in a study of blood T cells in healthy people across ages. Sample-barcoded 5' priming and a J-beta primer mix drove a second PCR of about 6 to 12 cycles. TCRdb recomputed calls from the 5' RACE reads with MiXCR, one row per CDR3 protein. The sample consists of about a million distinct CDR3 sequences, roughly 47% of them appearing once. Material for sequencing was blood. The receptors come from a woman aged 55-69 years in good health.

A note on this clonotype: A clone one base away is much larger, so this may be a read error. This chain links TRBV20-1 with TRBJ1-1; D perhaps matches TRBD1 (5 bases). In germline, CDR1 is DFQATT, CDR2 SNEGSKA (reference sequence). The CDR3 runs to 13 residues. CDR3 sequence: CSARPGVDTVAFF. The CDR3 DNA is TGCAGTGCTAGACCAGGTGTGGACACTGTAGCTTTCTTT.

This rearrangement joins TRBV20-1 to TRBJ2-7; D may be TRBD2 (5 bases). With 5 bases removed from V and 2 bases from J, the gap between germline ends came to 16 bases. The CDR3 covers 14 residues. The V gene's germline CDR1 is DFQATT and CDR2 SNEGSKA (reference sequence). The CDR3 spells CSAARPDSAYEQYF. The CDR3 DNA follows: TGCAGTGCTGCCCGGCCGGACTCGGCCTACGAGCAGTACTTC.

This rearrangement joins TRBV7-2 to TRBJ2-4, with 12 bases aligning to TRBD2. Germline V gene lookup returns CDR1 SGHTA and CDR2 FQGNSA. J was trimmed by 9 bases and V by 1 base; bases with no gene match: 10. The CDR3 totals 17 residues. CDR3 loop: CASSLGLAGGGLGIQYF. The DNA of the CDR3 is TGTGCCAGCAGCTTAGGGCTAGCGGGAGGGGGCCTAGGCATTCAGTACTTC.

A remark on this clonotype: Sequence at one end of the junction differs from germline and may be a read error. V is TRBV18 and J is TRBJ2-5, with 9 nucleotides matching TRBD1. Per germline, CDR1 KGHSH and CDR2 LQKENI. The CDR3 is made up of 14 amino acids. CDR3 bases: TGTGTCAGCTCACGGGACAGGGACAGGGAGACCCAGTACTTC. Protein product: CVSSRDRDRETQYF.

This clonotype has only a few counts. The chain couples TRBV12-3 or TRBV12-4 to TRBJ2-4; no reliable D call. The J call may be faulty, since TRBJ2-7 better matches the DNA end. The CDR3 is 13 residues long. CDR3 nucleotides: TGTGCCAGCAGTTTCGGCAGGATCTACGAGCAGTACTTC. It encodes CASSFGRIYEQYF.

The chain uses TRBV20-1 and TRBJ2-3, with D maybe TRBD1 (6 bases). V lost 2 bases, J lost 0 bases, and 9 bases lay in between. CDR1 is DFQATT, CDR2 SNEGSKA, per germline (reference sequence). This CDR3 has 14 residues. The DNA of the CDR3 is TGCAGTGCTAGACCGGACAGCAGCACAGATACGCAGTATTTT. Residues: CSARPDSSTDTQYF.

The chain is built from TRBV3-1 and TRBJ1-2, with D maybe TRBD1 (5 bases). V dropped 7 bases and J dropped 4 bases, with 16 bases sitting between them. The CDR3 spans 14 residues. Germline CDR1 reads LGHDT; CDR2 reads YNNKEL (reference sequence). The CDR3 is CASTTGVKSYGYTF. DNA for the CDR3: TGTGCCAGCACTACAGGCGTTAAAAGCTATGGCTACACCTTC.

This chain uses TRBV18 with TRBJ2-5; D gene unclear. V was shortened by 5 bases and J by 0 bases, with 7 bases between the two germline ends. The CDR3 is 13 residues long. Germline V gene data show CDR1 as KGHSH and CDR2 as LQKENI. CDR3: CASSSSYQETQYF. The CDR3 bases are TGTGCCAGCTCATCTTCGTACCAAGAGACCCAGTACTTC.

The rearrangement links TRBV7-2 to TRBJ2-5; D is possibly TRBD1 or TRBD2 (6 bases each). This CDR3 has 16 amino acids. V was pared by 0 bases and J by 1 base, with 12 bases between. Germline values: CDR1 SGHTA, CDR2 FQGNSA. CDR3 region: CASSLARGGLQETQYF. In DNA form, the CDR3 reads TGTGCCAGCAGCTTAGCGCGTGGGGGGCTCCAAGAGACCCAGTACTTC.

A few counts support this clonotype. This chain links TRBV20-1 with TRBJ2-1; 12 bases are a match to TRBD2. The CDR3 spans 15 residues. V lost 3 bases and J lost 8; bases outside the gene matches: 8. Germline CDR1 reads DFQATT; CDR2 reads SNEGSKA (reference sequence). CDR3 sequence: CSASVRTSGTDEQFF. CDR3 DNA: TGCAGTGCTAGCGTCAGGACTAGCGGGACGGATGAGCAGTTCTTC.

The V gene is TRBV10-3, the J gene TRBJ2-1; D ambiguous. The germline V gene has CDR1 ENHRY and CDR2 SYGVKD. V was shortened by 0 bases and J by 6 bases, with 6 bases between the two germline ends. The CDR3 is made up of 13 amino acids. Written as DNA, the CDR3 is TGTGCCATCAGTGAGTCTGAGGTCAATGAGCAGTTCTTC. Its translation: CAISESEVNEQFF.

V is TRBV20-1 and J is TRBJ2-4; either TRBD1 or TRBD2 may supply D (6 bases each). The tail of the sequence fits TRBJ2-7 better, so the J call may be wrong. CDR3 length: 11 residues. The V gene's germline CDR1 is DFQATT and CDR2 SNEGSKA (reference sequence). The CDR3 region is CSARKGGEQYF. CDR3 nucleotide sequence: TGCAGTGCTAGGAAGGGGGGCGAGCAGTACTTC.

This clonotype was counted a few times. The chain links TRBV4-1 to TRBJ2-7; D uncertain. This CDR3 has 14 amino acids. CDR1 is MGHRA, CDR2 YSYEKL, per germline. V lost 1 base to trimming and J lost 2 bases, with 9 bases between them. The CDR3 sequence: CASSQAPSPYEQYF. The CDR3 coding sequence is TGCGCCAGCAGCCAAGCCCCCTCGCCCTACGAGCAGTACTTC.

This sequence joins TRBV3-1 and TRBJ2-1, with unresolved D. CDR3 length: 15 residues. Trimming removed 1 base from V and 4 bases from J, with 11 bases in between. CDR1 LGHDT and CDR2 YNNKEL come from the germline V gene (reference sequence). Written as DNA, the CDR3 is TGTGCCAGCAGCCAAGTAGAACTGGGATACAATGAGCAGTTCTTC. This gives the protein CASSQVELGYNEQFF.

This clonotype has only a few counts. V gene TRBV20-1 combines with J gene TRBJ2-5, with TRBD1 matching 8 bases. Germline V gives CDR1 DFQATT, CDR2 SNEGSKA (reference sequence). With V trimmed by 6 bases and J by 0 bases, 3 bases remained unmatched. This CDR3 is 13 amino acids long. The DNA of the CDR3 is TGCAGTGCCCTGGGACAGGACCAAGAGACCCAGTACTTC. Translation: CSALGQDQETQYF.